The T cell receptor beta chain described here comes from a study of cytomegalovirus exposure and HLA in healthy donors. Study-level background: About 80 million unique TCR sequences came from HLA-typed donors in an early release. Falling in the Caucasian-associated ancestry cluster were 80% to 85% of 398 genotyped donors. Whole-study findings and limits: Specific recognition of CMV antigens was confirmed in vitro for a few chains (all CMV-associated). Later analysis identified about 17,000 TCR beta sequences associated with HLA alleles, using a false discovery rate threshold of 0.05.

A multiplex PCR was run with 60 Vbeta primers and 13 Jbeta primers. Assay: immunoSEQ multiplex PCR; the TCRdb copy retains only in-frame clones and omits some. Here the sample spans around 170,000 clones, roughly 79% being singletons. Regarding this clone: Its target is unknown.

What was sequenced was PBMCs. The sequence came from a man aged 40-49 years in good health and CMV-seronegative.

In DNA, the CDR3 is TGTGCCAGCAGTTCCGGACTGAAAAACATTCAGTACTTC. As protein: CASSSGLKNIQYF. The chain carries TRBV27 and TRBJ2-4; tentatively, D is TRBD2 (5 bases). This CDR3 is 13 amino acids long. V shed 4 bases and J shed 4 bases, with 8 bases lying between them. CDR1 and CDR2 (germline): MNHEY, SMNVEV (reference sequence).